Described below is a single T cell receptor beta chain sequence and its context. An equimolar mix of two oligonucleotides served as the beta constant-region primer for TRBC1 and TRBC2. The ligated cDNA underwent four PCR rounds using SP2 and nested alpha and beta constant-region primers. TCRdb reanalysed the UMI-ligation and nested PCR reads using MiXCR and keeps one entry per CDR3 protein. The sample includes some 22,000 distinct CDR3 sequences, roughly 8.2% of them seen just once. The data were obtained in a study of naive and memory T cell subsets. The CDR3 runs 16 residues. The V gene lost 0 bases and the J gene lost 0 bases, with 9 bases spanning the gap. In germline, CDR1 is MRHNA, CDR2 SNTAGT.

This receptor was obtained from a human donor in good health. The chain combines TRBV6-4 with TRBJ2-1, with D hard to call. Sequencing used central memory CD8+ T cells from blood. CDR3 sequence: CASSDSISASYNEQFF. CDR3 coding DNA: TGTGCCAGCAGTGACTCGATCAGTGCCTCCTACAATGAGCAGTTCTTC.